This T cell receptor (beta chain) was retrieved from a study of shared clonotypes between healthy human individuals. Libraries were prepared by immunoSEQ multiplex PCR; TCRdb keeps only in-frame clonotypes and omits some of them. The sample yields 950,000 to 1,200,000 clones, roughly 80% seen once. As concerns this clone: Additional DNA sequences in this sample encode the identical CDR3.

The specimen was memory CD4+ T cells from PBMCs. Subset here: CD45RA-negative fraction. This sequence was found in a man in his late teens or twenties in good health. Some clones in this sample may be carry-over from other donors' samples.

The CDR3 DNA follows: TGCAGTGCTAGGGGACAGTATGGCTACACCTTC. Protein: CSARGQYGYTF. The chain links TRBV20-1 to TRBJ1-2; 7 positions match TRBD1. The CDR3 runs to 11 residues. V lost 3 bases, J lost 5 bases, and 0 bases stayed unmatched. The germline V gene encodes CDR1 DFQATT and CDR2 SNEGSKA (reference sequence).